Sequencing of this T cell receptor (beta chain) was carried out in a study of cytomegalovirus exposure and HLA in healthy donors. The CDR3 is made up of 14 amino acids. The germline V gene has CDR1 MNHNS and CDR2 SASEGT. J gave up 6 bases and V 3 bases, and 5 bases lay outside the gene matches. PCR employed 60 Vbeta and 13 Jbeta primers. Measured with immunoSEQ multiplex PCR; TCRdb has only the in-frame clones, and not every one. The repertoire holds around 100,000 clones, with roughly 84% as singletons. The chain carries TRBV6-1 and TRBJ1-5; 7 nucleotides line up with TRBD1. The material sequenced was PBMCs. The sequence was collected from a man between 18 and 29 years old in good health and CMV-seronegative. The CDR3 region has the DNA TGTGCCAGCAGTGATCGACAGGGTCCTCAGCCCCAGCATTTT. Translating gives CASSDRQGPQPQHF.